The present T cell receptor beta chain was sequenced within a study of blood T cells in healthy people across ages. Points on this clonotype: What it binds is unknown.

Points from the study as a whole: Long-lived donors exceeded aged donors in naive CD4+ cells and diversity.

Healthy individuals of Caucasian origin from Russia, aged about 6 to 100, served as donors. A J-beta primer mix and a sample-barcoded 5' primer were used in a second PCR of about 7 to 11 cycles. Every cDNA molecule carried a tag from a template-switch adaptor bearing 12 random nucleotides. TCRdb independently ran MiXCR on the 5' RACE reads; one entry per CDR3 protein. In the table there are around 1,600,000 distinct CDR3 sequences, about 42% of which are singletons. The TCR was taken from a woman aged 18-30 years in good health. Material for sequencing was blood.

The CDR3, as DNA: TGCAGTGCTAGAGGCCGCCGGCCGGGACTACCCGAAAGAGGCTACGAGCAGTACTTC. This translates into CSARGRRPGLPERGYEQYF. The V and J genes are TRBV20-1 and TRBJ2-7, with 7 nucleotides matching TRBD2. V shed 1 base, J shed 3 bases, and the junction held 21 bases outside the gene matches. Germline CDR1 and CDR2: DFQATT and SNEGSKA (reference sequence). This CDR3 has 19 residues.